Included here is one T cell receptor (beta chain) sequence, with context. The cohort comprised adults aged about 18 to 90 years residing in about two dozen US areas. Allocation to cohorts depended on clinical history reported by the participants. Symptom resolution, clearance, or two negative PCRs marked the recovered donors of Cohort 3. The data were taken from a study of blood T cell repertoires in COVID-19. How the authors handled the data: Amplification of reference gene primers provided the estimated nucleated cell counts. Produced via immunoSEQ multiplex PCR; TCRdb's table is partial and in-frame only. D and trimming come from the DNA, and the V and J calls and clone size come from that table. This table has approximately 300,000 clones, 90% appearing once. V lost 4 bases to trimming and J lost 7 bases; unmatched junction nucleotides: 8. CDR1 MNHEY and CDR2 SVGEGT come from the germline V gene. The CDR3 sequence is 15 residues long.

This chain uses TRBV6-2 or TRBV6-3 with TRBJ2-2; 8 bases fit TRBD2. This receptor was taken from a man in his 60s who had recovered from COVID-19. The sequenced sample consisted of PBMCs or T cells enriched from blood (not recorded which). The CDR3 is CASSFGGAAVGELFF. The CDR3 DNA follows: TGTGCCAGCAGTTTCGGGGGGGCCGCCGTCGGGGAGCTGTTTTTT.